The 8 T cell receptor beta chains below all came from one sample that was sequenced in a study of T cell changes during pregnancy in multiple sclerosis. Sequencing used immunoSEQ multiplex PCR; TCRdb keeps in-frame clones, though not all of them. Of 40,000 to 55,000 clones listed, over 80% are singletons. The specimen was CD4+ T cells from peripheral blood mononuclear cells, collected in the third trimester of pregnancy. These receptors originate from a female donor with multiple sclerosis, enrolled in a pregnancy study.

The chain employs TRBV5-5 and TRBJ1-1; no definite D call. This CDR3 is built from 14 residues. V was shortened by 2 bases and J by 4 bases, with 12 bases between the two germline ends. Germline V gene lookup returns CDR1 SGHKS and CDR2 YYEKEE (reference sequence). CDR3 amino acids: CASSFALTGTEAFF. The CDR3 DNA sequence: TGTGCCAGCAGCTTCGCCCTTACTGGCACTGAAGCTTTCTTT.

This clone was detected only a few times. This sequence joins TRBV19 and TRBJ2-5; D is unresolved. CDR3 size: 15 residues. CDR1 and CDR2 from the germline V gene are LNHDA and SQIVND (reference sequence). Trimming cost V 3 bases and J 5 bases, with 16 bases left between them. The CDR3, as DNA: TGTGCCAGTAGTATCACCACCGCTCCGCAGGAGACCCAGTACTTC. Its translation is CASSITTAPQETQYF.

The chain employs TRBV11-3 and TRBJ1-1; D possibly corresponds to TRBD1 (5 bases). V was pared by 3 bases and J by 1 base, with 15 bases between. This CDR3 spans 16 amino acids. CDR1 is SGHNT, CDR2 YENEEA, per germline. The DNA for the CDR3 is TGTGCCAGCAGCTTCCTGCCAGGGAGGGAGAACACTGAAGCTTTCTTT. Its translation: CASSFLPGRENTEAFF.

The count of this clone is one. This chain connects TRBV4-2 to TRBJ2-3; 10 nucleotides match TRBD2. After removal of 1 base from V and 5 bases from J, the junction contained 9 bases not matched to a gene. The CDR3 spans 17 residues. Germline values: CDR1 LGHNA, CDR2 YNFKEQ. The CDR3 sequence is CASSQGSGGANRDTQYF. The CDR3 DNA follows: TGTGCCAGCAGCCAAGGAAGCGGGGGGGCCAATAGAGATACGCAGTATTTT.

The rearrangement joins TRBV19 to TRBJ1-2, with TRBD1 matching over 7 bases. This CDR3 has 15 amino acids. V lost 5 bases and J lost 2; bases outside the gene matches: 8. CDR1 LNHDA and CDR2 SQIVND come from the germline V gene (reference sequence). CDR3 coding DNA: TGTGCCAGTAGTGTTACAGGGGTGGGAAACTATGGCTACACCTTC. The encoded protein is CASSVTGVGNYGYTF.

The V gene is TRBV14, the J gene TRBJ1-4; possibly TRBD1 for D (5 bases). Trimming took 3 bases from V and 8 from J, leaving 19 bases between them. The V gene's germline CDR1 is SGHDN and CDR2 FVKESK. This CDR3 is 16 amino acids long. CDR3 sequence (DNA): TGTGCCAGCAGCCACCTCGTCGGAGGGGCCGGAGAAAAACTGTTTTTT. Translated, it gives CASSHLVGGAGEKLFF.

The J gene is TRBJ2-1, the V gene TRBV19; 9 bases agree with TRBD1. Germline CDR1 and CDR2: LNHDA and SQIVND (reference sequence). The CDR3 contains 16 residues. The junction had 10 bases not matched to a gene; V was cut back by 6 bases and J by 4 bases. The CDR3 region is CASRGSGTGTYNEQFF. The CDR3 nucleotides read TGTGCCAGTAGAGGATCCGGGACAGGGACTTACAATGAGCAGTTCTTC.

The chain combines TRBV19 with TRBJ1-1; D is ambiguous. CDR1 is LNHDA, CDR2 SQIVND, per germline (reference sequence). V was shortened by 6 bases and J by 1 base, with 6 bases between the two germline ends. The CDR3 spans 12 residues. Here the CDR3 DNA reads TGTGCCAGTAGGTGGGCGAACACTGAAGCTTTCTTT. Amino acids: CASRWANTEAFF. The entire variable domain, with the rest obtained from reference TRBV19 and TRBJ1-1, is as follows: DGGITQSPKYLFRKEGQNVTLSCEQNLNHDAMYWYRQDPGQGLRLIYYSQIVNDFQKGDIAEGYSVSREKKESFPLTVTSAQKNPTAFYLCASRWANTEAFFGQGTRLTVV.